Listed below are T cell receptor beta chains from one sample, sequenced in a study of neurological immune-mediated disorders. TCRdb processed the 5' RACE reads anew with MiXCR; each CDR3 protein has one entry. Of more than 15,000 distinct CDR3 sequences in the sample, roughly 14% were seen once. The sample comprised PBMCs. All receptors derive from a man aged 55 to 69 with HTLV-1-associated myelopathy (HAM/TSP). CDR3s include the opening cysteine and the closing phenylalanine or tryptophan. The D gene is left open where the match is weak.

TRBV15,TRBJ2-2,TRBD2,CATSRPGLAGENTGELFF
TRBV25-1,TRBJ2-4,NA,CASSSQAGWLTKNIQYF
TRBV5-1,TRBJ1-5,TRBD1,CASSPDRGGQPQHF
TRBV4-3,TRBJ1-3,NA,CASSQGTASSGNTIYF
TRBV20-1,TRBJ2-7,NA,CSARVSGSYEQYF
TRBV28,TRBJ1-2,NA,CASSPNRVKGGYTF
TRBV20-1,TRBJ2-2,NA,CSAGRSNPNTGELFF
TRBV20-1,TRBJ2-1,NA,CSAGTISEQFF
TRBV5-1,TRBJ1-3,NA,CASSLSPDGNTIYF
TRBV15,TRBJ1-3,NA,CATSRGVDSGNTIYF
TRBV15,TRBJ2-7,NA,CATSRDWSYEQYF
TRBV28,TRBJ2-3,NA,CASSPRGAGPDTQYF
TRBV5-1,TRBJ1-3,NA,CASSSDPYSGNTIYF
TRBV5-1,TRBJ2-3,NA,CASSFWGRDTQYF
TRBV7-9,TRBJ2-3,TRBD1,CASMQDRGDTQYF
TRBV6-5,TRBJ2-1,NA,CASSLTDSSSYNEQFF
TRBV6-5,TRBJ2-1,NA,CASSYSAYNEQFF
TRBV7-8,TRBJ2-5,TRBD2,CASSAASGGAGETQYF
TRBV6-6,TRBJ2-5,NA,CASRPEGATQYF
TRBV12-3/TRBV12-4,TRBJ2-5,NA,CASRANRGGIETQYF
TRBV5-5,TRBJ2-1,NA,CASSSSRAVNEQFF
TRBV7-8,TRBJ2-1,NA,CATIPGRAGLTYNEQFF
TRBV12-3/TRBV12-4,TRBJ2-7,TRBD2,CASSLDRGGYEQNF
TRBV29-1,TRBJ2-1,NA,CSVVLPGNEQFF
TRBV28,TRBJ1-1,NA,CASSPPLGSGGLPEAFF
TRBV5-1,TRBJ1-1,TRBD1,CASSADRATEAFF
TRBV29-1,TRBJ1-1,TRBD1,CSVPRGGRDTEAFF
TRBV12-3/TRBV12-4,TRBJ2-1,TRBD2,CANRVEGFGLAEHNEQFF
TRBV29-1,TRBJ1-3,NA,CSVRISGNTIYF
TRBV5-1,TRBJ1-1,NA,CASSTDRGTEAFF
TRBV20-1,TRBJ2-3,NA,CSAVDDTQYF
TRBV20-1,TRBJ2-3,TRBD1,CSARDFDRGTDTQYF
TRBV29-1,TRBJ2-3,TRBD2,CSTGTSGGTDTQYF
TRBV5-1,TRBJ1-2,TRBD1,CASSLVTGASGYTF
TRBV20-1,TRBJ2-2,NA,CSARVSRSDTGELFF
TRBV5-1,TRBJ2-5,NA,CASSLGGGQETQYF
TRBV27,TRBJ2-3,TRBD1,CASSFPFSVRGRDTDTQYF
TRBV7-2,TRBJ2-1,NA,CVSSLQSGANEQFF
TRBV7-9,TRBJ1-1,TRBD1,CASSLEGGRIGTEAFF
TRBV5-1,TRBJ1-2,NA,CASSLDSDYGYTF
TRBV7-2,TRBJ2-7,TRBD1,CASSRRDRGSEQYF
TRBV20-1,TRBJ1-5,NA,CSARAGGGQPQHF
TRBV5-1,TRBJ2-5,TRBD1,CASNLPGQGDETQYF
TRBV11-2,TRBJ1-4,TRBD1,CASSLMGQGEGKLFF
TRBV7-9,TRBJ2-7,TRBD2,CASSLVGGGIYEQYF
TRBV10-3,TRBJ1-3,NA,CASWGTPSGNTIYF
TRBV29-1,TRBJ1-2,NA,CSVVGDAYGYTF